The sequence of this T cell receptor beta chain was determined in a study of monozygotic twins with inflammatory bowel disease. General study points: Repertoire similarity did not differ between concordant and discordant twins, possibly owing to limited power. Compared with healthy co-twins, IBD patients showed reduced TCRbeta repertoire diversity by inverse Simpson.

Turning to this clonotype: Antigen specificity is unknown.

A total RNA quantity of 3500 ng went into each TCR library. TCRdb re-called the 5' RACE reads, yielding one record per CDR3 amino acid sequence without DNA. This sample contains around 400,000 distinct CDR3 sequences. The CDR3 consists of 13 residues. Germline V CDR1 and CDR2: SGHRS, YFSETQ. The chain couples TRBV5-1 to TRBJ1-4. The TCR sequence derives from a human donor with ulcerative colitis or Crohn's disease, or a healthy co-twin of an affected twin (not recorded which). The sequenced sample was blood. The CDR3 loop reads CASSRGSGEKLFF.